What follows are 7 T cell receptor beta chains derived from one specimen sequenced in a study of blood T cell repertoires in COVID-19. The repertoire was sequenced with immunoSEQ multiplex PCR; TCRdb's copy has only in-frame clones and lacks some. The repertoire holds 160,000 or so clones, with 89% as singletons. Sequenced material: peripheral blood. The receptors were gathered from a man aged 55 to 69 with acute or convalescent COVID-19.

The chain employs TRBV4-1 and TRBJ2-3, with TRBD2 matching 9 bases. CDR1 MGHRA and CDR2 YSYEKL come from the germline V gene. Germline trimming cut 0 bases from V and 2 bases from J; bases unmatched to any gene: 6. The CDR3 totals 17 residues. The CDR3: CASSQEGGTSFTDTQYF. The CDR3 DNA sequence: TGCGCCAGCAGCCAAGAGGGGGGGACTAGCTTCACAGATACGCAGTATTTT.

The CDR3 DNA sequence: TGTGCCAGCGCTGGGGGACAGGGAGGAGAAAAACTGTTTTTT. Its translation is CASAGGQGGEKLFF. The chain combines TRBV18 with TRBJ1-4, with 9 bases that match TRBD1. The trim removed 8 bases at V and 8 bases at J, leaving 9 bases unmatched. There are 14 residues in the CDR3. Germline assignment: CDR1 KGHSH and CDR2 LQKENI.

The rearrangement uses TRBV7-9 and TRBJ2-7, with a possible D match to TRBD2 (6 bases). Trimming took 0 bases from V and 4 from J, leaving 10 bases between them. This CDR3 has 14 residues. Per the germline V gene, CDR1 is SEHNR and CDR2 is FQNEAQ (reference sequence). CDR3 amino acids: CASSLAGGSYEQYF. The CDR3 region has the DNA TGTGCCAGCAGCTTAGCGGGGGGTTCATACGAGCAGTACTTC.

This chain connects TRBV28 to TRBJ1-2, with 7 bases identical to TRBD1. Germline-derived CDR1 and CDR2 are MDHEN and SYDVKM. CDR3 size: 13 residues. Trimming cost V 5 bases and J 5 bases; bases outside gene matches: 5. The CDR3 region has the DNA TGTGCCAGCAGTACGGGACAGCGGTATGGCTACACCTTC. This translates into CASSTGQRYGYTF.

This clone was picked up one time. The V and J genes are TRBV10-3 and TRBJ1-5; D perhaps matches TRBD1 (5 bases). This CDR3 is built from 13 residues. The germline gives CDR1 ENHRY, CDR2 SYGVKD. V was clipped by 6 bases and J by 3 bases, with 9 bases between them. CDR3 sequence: CAIRGQDNQPQHF. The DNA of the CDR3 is TGTGCCATCAGAGGACAAGACAATCAGCCCCAGCATTTT.

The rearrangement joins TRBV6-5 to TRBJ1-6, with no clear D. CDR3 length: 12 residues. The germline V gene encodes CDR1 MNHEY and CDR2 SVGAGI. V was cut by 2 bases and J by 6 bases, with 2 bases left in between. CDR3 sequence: CASSYRNSPLHF. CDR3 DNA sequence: TGTGCCAGCAGTTACCGTAATTCACCCCTCCACTTT.

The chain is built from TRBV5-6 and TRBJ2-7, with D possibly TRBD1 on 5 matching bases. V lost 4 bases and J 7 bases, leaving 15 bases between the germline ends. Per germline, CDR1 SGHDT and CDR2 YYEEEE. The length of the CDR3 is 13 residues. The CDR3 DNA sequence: TGTGCCAGCAGCAGGGGTGGGTTTGGGGAGCAGTACTTC. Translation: CASSRGGFGEQYF.